The 18 T cell receptor beta chains in this list originate from one sample, sequenced in a study of regulatory T cells. Study results and caveats: In CD3G-deficient patients, conventional CD4+ T cells were enriched for hydrophobic CDR3 residues at positions 6 and 7.

The PCR used 52 TRBV and 13 TRBJ primers. Method: immunoSEQ multiplex PCR; TCRdb's copy keeps in-frame clones and lacks some. The sample consists of around 30,000 clones, over 85% of them appearing once. These receptors are not linked to any known antigen. The sample was conventional CD4+ T cells sorted from blood. Receptor source: a child aged 2 to 9 with CD3G deficiency.

V is TRBV28 and J is TRBJ2-7; 9 bases are a match to TRBD2. The CDR3 totals 16 residues. Trimming at V came to 5 bases and at J to 3 bases, leaving 11 bases not matched to a gene. Germline V gives CDR1 MDHEN, CDR2 SYDVKM. The CDR3 DNA reads as TGTGCCAGCAGTCTAGCGGGAACCCTGATGAACTACGAGCAGTACTTC. This sequence encodes CASSLAGTLMNYEQYF. The full variable domain, its missing parts supplied by reference TRBV28 and TRBJ2-7, is DVKVTQSSRYLVKRTGEKVFLECVQDMDHENMFWYRQDPGLGLRLIYFSYDVKMKEKGDIPEGYSVSREKKERFSLILESASTNQTSMYLCASSLAGTLMNYEQYFGPGTRLTVT.

This clone was seen only a few times. This chain connects TRBV6-1 to TRBJ2-7; no definite D call. Germline V CDR1 and CDR2: MNHNS, SASEGT. This CDR3 comprises 12 residues. V was cut by 4 bases and J by 3 bases, with 7 bases left in between. CDR3 in DNA: TGTGCCAGCAGTGTGGGGATCTACGAGCAGTACTTC. Translation gives CASSVGIYEQYF.

The chain links TRBV28 to TRBJ1-1; D is uncertain. V lost 3 bases to trimming and J lost 9 bases, with 11 bases between them. Germline-derived CDR1 and CDR2 are MDHEN and SYDVKM. The CDR3 extends over 12 amino acids. The CDR3 sequence: CASSLLTSKAFF. The CDR3 coding sequence is TGTGCCAGCAGTTTGCTTACCAGCAAAGCTTTCTTT. The full variable domain, rest sourced from reference TRBV28 and TRBJ1-1, is DVKVTQSSRYLVKRTGEKVFLECVQDMDHENMFWYRQDPGLGLRLIYFSYDVKMKEKGDIPEGYSVSREKKERFSLILESASTNQTSMYLCASSLLTSKAFFGQGTRLTVV.

This clone has only one observation. V gene TRBV28 combines with J gene TRBJ2-7, with TRBD2 matching 10 bases. The V and J ends lost 4 bases and 6 bases, in that order; junction bases with no gene match: 15. Germline V lookup: CDR1 MDHEN, CDR2 SYDVKM. CDR3 size: 17 residues. CDR3 in DNA: TGTGCCAGCAGTTGGTCCTTCGGAGCGGGAGGGGGTAGCGAGCAGTACTTC. The encoded protein is CASSWSFGAGGGSEQYF.

The rearrangement joins TRBV5-1 to TRBJ2-1; TRBD2 agrees at 13 bases. CDR1 and CDR2 (germline): SGHRS, YFSETQ. The CDR3 is 15 residues long. With 0 bases clipped from V and 6 bases from J, the junction kept 0 bases outside the gene matches. The CDR3 DNA sequence: TGCGCCAGCAGCTTGGGGACTAGCGGGAGCAATGAGCAGTTCTTC. Translating it yields CASSLGTSGSNEQFF. The entire variable domain, with the rest obtained from reference TRBV5-1 and TRBJ2-1, is as follows: KAGVTQTPRYLIKTRGQQVTLSCSPISGHRSVSWYQQTPGQGLQFLFEYFSETQRNKGNFPGRFSGRQFSNSRSEMNVSTLELGDSALYLCASSLGTSGSNEQFFGPGTRLTVL.

This chain connects TRBV6-1 to TRBJ1-5, with a tentative D call TRBD1 (5 bases). Trimming took 4 bases from V and 2 from J, leaving 15 bases between them. In germline, CDR1 is MNHNS, CDR2 SASEGT. This CDR3 is 16 amino acids long. CDR3 DNA: TGTGCCAGCAGTGTGGTAAACGCGGGGGGCAATCAGCCCCAGCATTTT. Translated: CASSVVNAGGNQPQHF.

This clone came up once. This sequence joins TRBV6-1 and TRBJ1-1, with D possibly matching TRBD1 (5 bases). CDR3 length: 12 amino acids. V was shortened by 3 bases and J by 7 bases, with 9 bases between the two germline ends. Germline V gene lookup returns CDR1 MNHNS and CDR2 SASEGT. CDR3 loop: CASSDQGSEAFF. The CDR3 DNA is TGTGCCAGCAGTGACCAGGGCAGTGAAGCTTTCTTT.

This chain links TRBV5-1 with TRBJ2-3; D not resolved. The CDR3 is 16 amino acids. V was shortened by 1 base and J by 4 bases, with 16 bases between the two germline ends. CDR1 SGHRS and CDR2 YFSETQ come from the germline V gene. In DNA, the CDR3 is TGCGCCAGCAGCTTGTTTCCAGCTGGGGATGCAGATACGCAGTATTTT. Amino acid sequence: CASSLFPAGDADTQYF.

V is TRBV28 and J is TRBJ2-3; 8 nucleotides agree with TRBD2. Trimming removed 5 bases from V and 7 bases from J; junction bases left unmatched: 8. Germline CDR1 MDHEN, CDR2 SYDVKM. The length of the CDR3 is 14 residues. As DNA, the CDR3 is TGTGCCAGCAGTCCGGGACTAGTCATGAATACGCAGTATTTT. Translating it yields CASSPGLVMNTQYF.

The V gene is TRBV10-3, the J gene TRBJ2-1; TRBD2 is a possible D gene (6 bases). CDR1 ENHRY and CDR2 SYGVKD come from the germline V gene. Trimming stripped 5 bases from V and 9 bases from J, with 17 bases between. The CDR3 runs to 14 residues. CDR3 residues: CAISSGRSWGEQFF. The CDR3 nucleotides read TGTGCCATCAGTTCCGGGAGATCGTGGGGTGAGCAGTTCTTC.

This CDR3 reads CATQTRRGGTYEQYF. As DNA, the CDR3 is TGTGCCACCCAAACAAGAAGGGGGGGGACCTACGAGCAGTACTTC. The chain has TRBV28 and TRBJ2-7; possibly TRBD2 for D (7 bases). Germline V gene data show CDR1 as MDHEN and CDR2 as SYDVKM. Trimming left V 10 bases short and J 2 bases short, with 21 bases between. The length of the CDR3 is 15 residues.

The chain employs TRBV19 and TRBJ2-2; D possibly corresponds to TRBD2 (5 bases). CDR3 length: 12 amino acids. Germline V gives CDR1 LNHDA, CDR2 SQIVND (reference sequence). Deletions cut 3 bases from V and 8 bases from J, with 7 bases between. The CDR3 DNA sequence: TGTGCCAGTAGTATCCGGGAAGGGGAGCTGTTTTTT. It codes for CASSIREGELFF.

The V and J genes are TRBV6-1 and TRBJ1-1; D might be TRBD1 (6 bases). CDR3 length: 15 residues. Germline CDR1 is MNHNS and CDR2 is SASEGT. V was shortened by 6 bases and J by 0 bases, with 14 bases between the two germline ends. As DNA, the CDR3 is TGTGCCAGCAGCCGACAGGTAAACATGAACACTGAAGCTTTCTTT. It translates to CASSRQVNMNTEAFF.

V usage is TRBV7-8 and J usage is TRBJ2-7; D call uncertain. Trimming pared 5 bases from V and 9 bases from J, leaving 23 bases between. CDR1 and CDR2 (germline): SGHVS, FQNEAQ. The CDR3 totals 15 residues. The CDR3 loop reads CASSPGFKLGLVQYF. DNA of the CDR3: TGTGCCAGCAGCCCCGGGTTCAAATTGGGCTTGGTGCAGTACTTC.

CDR3 loop: CASSRTGLNVGTQYF. In DNA form, the CDR3 reads TGTGCCAGCAGTAGGACAGGCCTTAACGTAGGGACGCAGTATTTT. J is TRBJ2-3 and V is TRBV6-1; 7 nucleotides line up with TRBD1. Trimming took 5 bases from V and 9 from J; bases not matched to a gene: 14. CDR1 is MNHNS, CDR2 SASEGT, per germline. The CDR3 runs to 15 residues.

The chain employs TRBV7-9 and TRBJ1-4; TRBD1 matches at 9 bases. CDR1 and CDR2 from the germline V gene are SEHNR and FQNEAQ (reference sequence). Germline trimming cut 6 bases from V and 8 bases from J; bases unmatched to any gene: 16. The CDR3 runs to 17 residues. The CDR3 DNA sequence: TGTGCCAGCAGTTCTCGATCCACCGGGACAGGGAACGAAAAACTGTTTTTT. Translating gives CASSSRSTGTGNEKLFF.

The rearrangement links TRBV11-2 to TRBJ2-6; 8 bases match TRBD1. From germline, CDR1 is SGHAT and CDR2 FQNNGV. After removal of 1 base from V and 2 bases from J, the junction contained 7 bases not matched to a gene. The CDR3 is made up of 18 amino acids. DNA for the CDR3: TGTGCCAGCAGCTTAGGCCTGTGGACAGGGACTGGGGCCAACGTCCTGACTTTC. Amino acid sequence: CASSLGLWTGTGANVLTF.

The chain couples TRBV6-1 to TRBJ2-5; tentative D call: TRBD2 (6 bases). The J call is in doubt because the DNA end fits TRBJ2-7 better. CDR3 size: 14 residues. From germline, CDR1 is MNHNS and CDR2 SASEGT. CDR3 residues: CASRIDLATYEQYF. CDR3 sequence (DNA): TGTGCCAGCAGGATAGATCTAGCGACCTACGAGCAGTACTTC.